Shown below are 8 T cell receptor beta chains from a single sample sequenced in a study of T cell changes during pregnancy in multiple sclerosis. Sequenced by immunoSEQ multiplex PCR; TCRdb stores in-frame clones only, minus some. The sample includes about 99,000 clones, approximately 95% seen only once; the top ten take roughly 0.95%. Sample: peripheral blood, taken after pregnancy. The receptors here all came from a female donor with multiple sclerosis, enrolled in a pregnancy study.

This clone was seen once. V is TRBV7-9 and J is TRBJ2-1, with 7 nucleotides matching TRBD2. CDR3 size: 14 residues. Per germline, CDR1 SEHNR and CDR2 FQNEAQ (reference sequence). The V segment lost 5 bases and the J segment 5 bases; nucleotides outside the gene matches: 6. In DNA, the CDR3 is TGTGCCAGCAGCCAGAGGACTAGTAACAATGAGCAGTTCTTC. Translating it yields CASSQRTSNNEQFF.

The chain combines TRBV11-2 with TRBJ1-1; no clear D. Per germline, CDR1 SGHAT and CDR2 FQNNGV. This CDR3 region has 12 residues. Trimming left V 1 base short and J 7 bases short, with 7 bases between. The CDR3 DNA reads as TGTGCCAGCAGCTTAGTTCGGGTTGAAGCTTTCTTT. This encodes CASSLVRVEAFF.

The rearrangement links TRBV5-4 to TRBJ2-7; tentative D call: TRBD2 (6 bases). Germline values: CDR1 SGHNT, CDR2 YYREEE (reference sequence). The CDR3 contains 20 residues. V dropped 0 bases and J dropped 4 bases, with 29 bases sitting between them. The CDR3 nucleotides read TGTGCCAGCAGCTTGGTGACTAGAAGCGGGTATCCGCGAACAAAATACGAGCAGTACTTC. Its protein is CASSLVTRSGYPRTKYEQYF.

The rearrangement links TRBV19 to TRBJ2-3, with TRBD1 matching over 8 bases. CDR1 is LNHDA and CDR2 is SQIVND in the germline V gene (reference sequence). The CDR3 runs 15 residues. J was trimmed by 4 bases and V by 2 bases; bases with no gene match: 5. CDR3 loop: CASSIRQGAPDTQYF. In DNA form, the CDR3 reads TGTGCCAGTAGTATAAGGCAGGGGGCCCCAGATACGCAGTATTTT.

The chain is built from TRBV4-2 and TRBJ2-3, with D possibly being TRBD2 (7 bases). Germline CDR1 is LGHNA and CDR2 is YNFKEQ. There are 19 residues in the CDR3. Trimming cost V 2 bases and J 4 bases, with 25 bases left between them. In nucleotides, the CDR3 is TGTGCCAGCAGCCAATTACCGCGGGGGCCAGAAAGCGGCGCAGATACGCAGTATTTT. It codes for CASSQLPRGPESGADTQYF.

This rearrangement joins TRBV4-2 to TRBJ2-7; 9 bases are shared with TRBD1. V gave up 3 bases and J gave up 4 bases; unmatched junction bases: 4. CDR3 size: 14 residues. Germline V gives CDR1 LGHNA, CDR2 YNFKEQ. In DNA, the CDR3 is TGTGCCAGCAGCCAGACAGGGGGGACGTACGAGCAGTACTTC. Its translation is CASSQTGGTYEQYF.

The V and J genes are TRBV5-4 and TRBJ2-5; D is uncertain. Germline lookup yields CDR1 SGHNT and CDR2 YYREEE (reference sequence). The V end lost 1 base, the J end lost 5 bases, and 6 bases lay between the germline ends. This CDR3 contains 12 residues. CDR3 loop: CASSLQLETQYF. CDR3 bases: TGTGCCAGCAGCTTGCAATTGGAGACCCAGTACTTC.

V and J are TRBV14 and TRBJ2-1; 14 bases map to TRBD2. Looked up from germline, CDR1 is SGHDN and CDR2 is FVKESK. CDR3 size: 18 residues. The V segment lost 0 bases and the J segment 8 bases; nucleotides outside the gene matches: 9. CDR3 region: CASSQETSGRARPHEQFF. The CDR3 DNA reads as TGTGCCAGCAGCCAAGAGACTAGCGGGAGGGCCCGCCCCCATGAGCAGTTCTTC. Drawing the rest from reference TRBV14 and TRBJ2-1, the complete variable domain is EAGVTQFPSHSVIEKGQTVTLRCDPISGHDNLYWYRRVMGKEIKFLLHFVKESKQDESGMPNNRFLAERTGGTYSTLKVQPAELEDSGVYFCASSQETSGRARPHEQFFGPGTRLTVL.